The clone carrying this TCR beta chain was detected a few times. The source of the sample is a study of HIV-infected patients and healthy controls. The CDR3 totals 14 residues. The germline gives CDR1 SGHNT, CDR2 YENEEA. Trimming cost V 5 bases and J 9 bases, with 17 bases left between them. TCRdb reprocessed the 5' RACE reads with MiXCR, giving one entry per CDR3 protein. The table shows 65,000 to 70,000 distinct CDR3 sequences, with about 17% occurring only once. This TCR was recovered from a human donor in good health. V is TRBV11-3 and J is TRBJ2-1; TRBD1 might be the D (7 bases). The sample taken for sequencing was CD4+ T cells from blood. The CDR3 bases are TGTGCCAGCAGCCCAGCGGCAGGGGGGAGTGAGCAGTTCTTC. Its translation: CASSPAAGGSEQFF.